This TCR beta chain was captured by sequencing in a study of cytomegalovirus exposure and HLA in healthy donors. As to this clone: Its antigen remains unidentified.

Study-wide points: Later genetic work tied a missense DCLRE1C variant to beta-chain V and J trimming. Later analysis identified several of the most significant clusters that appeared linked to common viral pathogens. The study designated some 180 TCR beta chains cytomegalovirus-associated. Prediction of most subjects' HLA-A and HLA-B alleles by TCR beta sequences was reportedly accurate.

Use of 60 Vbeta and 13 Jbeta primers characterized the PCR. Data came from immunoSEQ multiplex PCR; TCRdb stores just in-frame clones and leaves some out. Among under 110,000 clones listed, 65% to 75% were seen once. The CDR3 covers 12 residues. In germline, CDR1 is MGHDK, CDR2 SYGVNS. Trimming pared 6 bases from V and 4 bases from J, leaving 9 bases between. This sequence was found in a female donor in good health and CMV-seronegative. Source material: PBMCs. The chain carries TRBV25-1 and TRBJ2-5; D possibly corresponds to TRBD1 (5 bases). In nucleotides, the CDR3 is TGTGCCAGCAGCCGGACAATAGAGACCCAGTACTTC. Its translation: CASSRTIETQYF.